This T cell receptor beta chain was captured in a study of cytomegalovirus exposure and HLA in healthy donors. Study-level information: A data release that came early held roughly 90 million unique TCRs from HLA-typed donors.

Study results and limitations: It was confirmed in vitro that three of the CMV-associated chains were specific for CMV antigens.

As for this clone: As yet, its antigen is unknown.

The CDR3 totals 14 residues. From germline, CDR1 is MNHNS and CDR2 SASEGT. J lost 9 bases, V lost 6 bases, and 10 bases had no gene match. A multiplex PCR was run with 60 Vbeta primers and 13 Jbeta primers. The assay was immunoSEQ multiplex PCR, and TCRdb's table has in-frame clones only and misses some. This sample yields about 200,000 clones, of which roughly 82% are seen a single time; around 6% belongs to the top ten. The V and J genes are TRBV6-1 and TRBJ2-1; 8 bases match TRBD2. The TCR was taken from a man aged 40-49 years in good health and CMV-seropositive. Sequenced material: PBMCs. CDR3 protein: CASRQSGRGSEQFF. DNA for the CDR3: TGTGCCAGCAGACAGAGCGGGAGAGGTAGTGAGCAGTTCTTC.